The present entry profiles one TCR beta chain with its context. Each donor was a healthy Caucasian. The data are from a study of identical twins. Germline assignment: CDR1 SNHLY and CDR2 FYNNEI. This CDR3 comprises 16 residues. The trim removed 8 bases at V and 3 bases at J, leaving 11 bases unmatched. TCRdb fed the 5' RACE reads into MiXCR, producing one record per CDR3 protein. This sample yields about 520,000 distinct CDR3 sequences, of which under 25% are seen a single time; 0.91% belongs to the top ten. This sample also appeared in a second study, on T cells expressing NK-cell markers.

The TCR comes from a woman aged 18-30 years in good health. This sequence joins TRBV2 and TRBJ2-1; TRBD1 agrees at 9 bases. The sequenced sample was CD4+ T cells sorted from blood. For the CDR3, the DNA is TGTGCCAGCCGGCCTCGGACAGGGGAAAACTACAATGAGCAGTTCTTC. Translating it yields CASRPRTGENYNEQFF.